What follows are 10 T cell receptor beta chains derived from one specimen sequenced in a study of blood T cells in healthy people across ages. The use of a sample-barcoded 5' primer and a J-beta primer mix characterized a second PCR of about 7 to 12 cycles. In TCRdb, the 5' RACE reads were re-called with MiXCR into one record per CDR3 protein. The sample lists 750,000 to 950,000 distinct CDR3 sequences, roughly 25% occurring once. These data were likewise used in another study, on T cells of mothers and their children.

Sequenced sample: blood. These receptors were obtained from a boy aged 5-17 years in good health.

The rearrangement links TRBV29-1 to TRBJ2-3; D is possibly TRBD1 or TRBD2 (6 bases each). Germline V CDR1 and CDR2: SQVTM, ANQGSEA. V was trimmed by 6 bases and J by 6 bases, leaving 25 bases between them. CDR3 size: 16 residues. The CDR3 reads CSVEGFVGAGGDTQYF. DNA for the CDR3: TGCAGCGTCGAGGGGTTCGTGGGGGCTGGAGGGGATACGCAGTATTTT.

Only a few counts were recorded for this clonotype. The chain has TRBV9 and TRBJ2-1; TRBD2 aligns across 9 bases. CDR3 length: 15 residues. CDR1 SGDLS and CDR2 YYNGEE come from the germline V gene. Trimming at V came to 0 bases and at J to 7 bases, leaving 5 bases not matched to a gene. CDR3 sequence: CASSVGGGAGNEQFF. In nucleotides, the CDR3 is TGTGCCAGCAGCGTAGGCGGGGGGGCGGGTAATGAGCAGTTCTTC.

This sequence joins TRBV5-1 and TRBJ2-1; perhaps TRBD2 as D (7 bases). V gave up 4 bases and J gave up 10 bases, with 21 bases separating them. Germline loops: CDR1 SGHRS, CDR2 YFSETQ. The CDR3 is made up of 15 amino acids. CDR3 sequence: CASSPGGGAVEEQFF. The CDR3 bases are TGCGCCAGCAGCCCCGGCGGGGGCGCAGTTGAGGAGCAGTTCTTC.

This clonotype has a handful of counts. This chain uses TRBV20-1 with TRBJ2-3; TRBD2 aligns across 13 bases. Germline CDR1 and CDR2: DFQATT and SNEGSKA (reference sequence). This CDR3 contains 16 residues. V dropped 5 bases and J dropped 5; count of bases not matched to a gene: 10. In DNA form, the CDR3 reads TGCAGTGCTCGAATTACTAGCGGGGGGGCTAAAGATACGCAGTATTTT. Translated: CSARITSGGAKDTQYF.

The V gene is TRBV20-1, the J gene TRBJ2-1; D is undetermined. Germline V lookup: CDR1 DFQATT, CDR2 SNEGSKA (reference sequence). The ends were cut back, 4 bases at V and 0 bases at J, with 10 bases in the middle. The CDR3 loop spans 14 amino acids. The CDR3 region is CSAIGLSSYNEQFF. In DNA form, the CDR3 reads TGCAGTGCTATAGGTCTAAGCTCCTACAATGAGCAGTTCTTC.

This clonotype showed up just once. The CDR3 here is CASSLRSEAFF. The CDR3 DNA sequence: TGTGCCAGCAGCTTGCGAAGTGAAGCTTTCTTT. The V gene is TRBV11-2, the J gene TRBJ1-1; D is uncertain. CDR3 length: 11 residues. CDR1 is SGHAT and CDR2 is FQNNGV in the germline V gene. Trimming took 3 bases from V and 7 from J, leaving 6 bases between them.

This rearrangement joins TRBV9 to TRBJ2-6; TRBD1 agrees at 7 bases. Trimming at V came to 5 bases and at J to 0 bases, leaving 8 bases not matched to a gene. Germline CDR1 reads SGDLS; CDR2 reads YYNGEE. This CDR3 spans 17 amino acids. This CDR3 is CASRYGQASSGANVLTF. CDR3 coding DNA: TGTGCCAGCAGGTATGGACAGGCTTCCTCTGGGGCCAACGTCCTGACTTTC. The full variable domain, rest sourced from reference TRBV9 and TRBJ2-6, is DSGVTQTPKHLITATGQRVTLRCSPRSGDLSVYWYQQSLDQGLQFLIQYYNGEERAKGNILERFSAQQFPDLHSELNLSSLELGDSALYFCASRYGQASSGANVLTFGAGSRLTVL.

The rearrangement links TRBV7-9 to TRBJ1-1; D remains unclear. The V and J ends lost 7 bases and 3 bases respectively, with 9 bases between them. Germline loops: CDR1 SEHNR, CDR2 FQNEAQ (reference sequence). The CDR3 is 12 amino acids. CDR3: CASTLKDTEAFF. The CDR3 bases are TGTGCCAGCACCCTTAAAGACACTGAAGCTTTCTTT.

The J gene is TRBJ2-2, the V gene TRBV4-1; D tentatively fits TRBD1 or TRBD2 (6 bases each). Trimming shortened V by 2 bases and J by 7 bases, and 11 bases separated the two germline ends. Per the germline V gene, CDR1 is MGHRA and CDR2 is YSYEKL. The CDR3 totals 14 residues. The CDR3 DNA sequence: TGCGCCAGCAGCCAACCGGGGGCCCGCGGGGAGCTGTTTTTT. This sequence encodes CASSQPGARGELFF.

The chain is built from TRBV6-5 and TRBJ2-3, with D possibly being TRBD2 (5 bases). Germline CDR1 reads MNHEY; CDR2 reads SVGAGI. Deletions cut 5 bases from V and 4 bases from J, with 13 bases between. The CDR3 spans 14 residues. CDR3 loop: CASSLRRAADTQYF. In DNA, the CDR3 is TGTGCCAGCAGTCTAAGAAGAGCGGCAGATACGCAGTATTTT.